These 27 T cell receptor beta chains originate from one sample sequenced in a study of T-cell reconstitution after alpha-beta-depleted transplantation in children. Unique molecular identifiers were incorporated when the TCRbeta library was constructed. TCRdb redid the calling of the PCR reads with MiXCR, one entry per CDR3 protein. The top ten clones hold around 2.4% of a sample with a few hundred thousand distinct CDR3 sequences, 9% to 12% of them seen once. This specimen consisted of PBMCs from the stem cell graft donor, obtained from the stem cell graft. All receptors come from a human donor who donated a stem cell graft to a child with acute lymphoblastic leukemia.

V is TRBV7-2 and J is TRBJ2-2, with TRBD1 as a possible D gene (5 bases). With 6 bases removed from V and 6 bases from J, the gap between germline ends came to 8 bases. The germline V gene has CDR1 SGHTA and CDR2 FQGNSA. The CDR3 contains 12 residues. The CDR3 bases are TGTGCCAGCAGAGGGGTGTCCGGGGAGCTGTTTTTT. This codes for CASRGVSGELFF.

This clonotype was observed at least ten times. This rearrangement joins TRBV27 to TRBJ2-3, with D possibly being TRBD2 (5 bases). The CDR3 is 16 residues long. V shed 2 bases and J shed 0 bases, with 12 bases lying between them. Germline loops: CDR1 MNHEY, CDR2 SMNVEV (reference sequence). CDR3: CASSLAGGLSTDTQYF. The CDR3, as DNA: TGTGCCAGCAGTTTAGCGGGTGGACTGAGCACAGATACGCAGTATTTT.

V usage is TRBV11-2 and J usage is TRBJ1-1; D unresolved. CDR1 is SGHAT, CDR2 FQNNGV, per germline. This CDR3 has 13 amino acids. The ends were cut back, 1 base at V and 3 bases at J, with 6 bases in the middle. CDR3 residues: CASSLVPDTEAFF. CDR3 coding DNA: TGTGCCAGCAGCTTAGTCCCCGACACTGAAGCTTTCTTT.

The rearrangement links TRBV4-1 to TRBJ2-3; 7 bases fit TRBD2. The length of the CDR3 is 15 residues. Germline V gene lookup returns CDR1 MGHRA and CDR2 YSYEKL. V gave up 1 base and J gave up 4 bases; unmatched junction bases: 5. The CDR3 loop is CASSQGAGVADTQYF. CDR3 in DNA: TGCGCCAGCAGCCAAGGGGCGGGAGTGGCAGATACGCAGTATTTT.

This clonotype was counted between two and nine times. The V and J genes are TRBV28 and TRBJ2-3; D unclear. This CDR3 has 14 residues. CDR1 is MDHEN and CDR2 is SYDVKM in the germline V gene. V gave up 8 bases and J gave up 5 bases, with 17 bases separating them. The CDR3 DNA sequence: TGTGCCAGCGGGCTATATGGTACTGAAGATACGCAGTATTTT. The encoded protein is CASGLYGTEDTQYF. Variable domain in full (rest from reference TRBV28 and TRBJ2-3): DVKVTQSSRYLVKRTGEKVFLECVQDMDHENMFWYRQDPGLGLRLIYFSYDVKMKEKGDIPEGYSVSREKKERFSLILESASTNQTSMYLCASGLYGTEDTQYFGPGTRLTVL.

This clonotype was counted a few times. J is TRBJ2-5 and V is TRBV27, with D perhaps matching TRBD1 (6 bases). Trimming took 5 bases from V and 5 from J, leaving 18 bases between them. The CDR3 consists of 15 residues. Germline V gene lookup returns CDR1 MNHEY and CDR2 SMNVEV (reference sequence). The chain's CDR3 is CASSRYTGLAETQYF. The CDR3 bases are TGTGCCAGCAGTCGGTATACAGGGTTAGCGGAGACCCAGTACTTC.

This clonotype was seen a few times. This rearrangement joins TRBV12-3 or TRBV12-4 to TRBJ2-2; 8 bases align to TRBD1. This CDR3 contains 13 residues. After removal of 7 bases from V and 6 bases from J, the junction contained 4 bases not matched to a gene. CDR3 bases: TGTGCCAGCACCCTACAGGGGGCCGGGGAGCTGTTTTTT. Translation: CASTLQGAGELFF.

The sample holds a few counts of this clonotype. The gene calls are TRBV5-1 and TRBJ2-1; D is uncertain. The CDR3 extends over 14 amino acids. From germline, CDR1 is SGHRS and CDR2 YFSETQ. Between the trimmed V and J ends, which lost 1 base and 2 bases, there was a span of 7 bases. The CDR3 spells CASSLKEAYNEQFF. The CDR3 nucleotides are TGCGCCAGCAGCTTGAAAGAAGCCTACAATGAGCAGTTCTTC. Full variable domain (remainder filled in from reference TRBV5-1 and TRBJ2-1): KAGVTQTPRYLIKTRGQQVTLSCSPISGHRSVSWYQQTPGQGLQFLFEYFSETQRNKGNFPGRFSGRQFSNSRSEMNVSTLELGDSALYLCASSLKEAYNEQFFGPGTRLTVL.

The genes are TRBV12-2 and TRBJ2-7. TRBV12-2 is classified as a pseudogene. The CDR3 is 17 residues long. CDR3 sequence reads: CASRFLHRTDDSYEQYF. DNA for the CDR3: TGTGCAAGTCGCTTTCTCCATCGGACCGATGACTCCTACGAGCAGTACTTC.

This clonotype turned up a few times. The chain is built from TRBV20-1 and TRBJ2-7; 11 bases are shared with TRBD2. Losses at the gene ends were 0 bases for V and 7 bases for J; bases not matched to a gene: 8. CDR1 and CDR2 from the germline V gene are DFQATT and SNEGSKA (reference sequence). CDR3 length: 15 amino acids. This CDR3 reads CSARDPLAGGGEQYF. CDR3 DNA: TGCAGTGCTAGAGATCCGCTAGCGGGAGGAGGGGAGCAGTACTTC.

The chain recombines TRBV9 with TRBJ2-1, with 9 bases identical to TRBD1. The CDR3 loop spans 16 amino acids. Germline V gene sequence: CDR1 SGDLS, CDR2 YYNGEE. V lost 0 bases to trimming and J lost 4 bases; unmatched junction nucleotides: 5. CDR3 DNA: TGTGCCAGCAGCGTAGCTAGGGACAGGGCTTACAATGAGCAGTTCTTC. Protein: CASSVARDRAYNEQFF. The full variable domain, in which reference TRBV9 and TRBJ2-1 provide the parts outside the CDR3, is DSGVTQTPKHLITATGQRVTLRCSPRSGDLSVYWYQQSLDQGLQFLIQYYNGEERAKGNILERFSAQQFPDLHSELNLSSLELGDSALYFCASSVARDRAYNEQFFGPGTRLTVL.

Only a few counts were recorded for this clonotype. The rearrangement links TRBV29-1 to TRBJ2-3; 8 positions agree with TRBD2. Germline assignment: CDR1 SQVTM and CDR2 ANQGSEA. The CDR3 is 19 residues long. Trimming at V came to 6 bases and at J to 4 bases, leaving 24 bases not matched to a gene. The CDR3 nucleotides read TGCAGCGTCTCCGGGAGGGGGACGCCTTCCGATGGGCCCCCAGATACGCAGTATTTT. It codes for CSVSGRGTPSDGPPDTQYF.

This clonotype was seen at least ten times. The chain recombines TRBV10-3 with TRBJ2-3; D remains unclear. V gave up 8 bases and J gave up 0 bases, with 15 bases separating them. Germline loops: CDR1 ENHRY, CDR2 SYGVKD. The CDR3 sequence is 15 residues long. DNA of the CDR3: TGTGCCATCGCCCCGAAGGGCGTAAGCACAGATACGCAGTATTTT. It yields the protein CAIAPKGVSTDTQYF.

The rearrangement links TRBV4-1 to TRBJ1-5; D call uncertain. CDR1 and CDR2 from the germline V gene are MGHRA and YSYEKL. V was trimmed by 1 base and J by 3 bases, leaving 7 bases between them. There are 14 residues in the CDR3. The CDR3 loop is CASSQGLSNQPQHF. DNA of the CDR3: TGCGCCAGCAGCCAAGGTTTATCCAATCAGCCCCAGCATTTT.

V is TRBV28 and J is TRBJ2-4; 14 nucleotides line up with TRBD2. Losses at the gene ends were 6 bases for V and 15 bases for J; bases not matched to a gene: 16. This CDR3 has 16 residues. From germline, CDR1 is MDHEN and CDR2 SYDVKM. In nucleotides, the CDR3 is TGTGCCAGCAGAAAAACCGGGACTAGCGGGAGACAGCTTCGGTACTTC. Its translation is CASRKTGTSGRQLRYF.

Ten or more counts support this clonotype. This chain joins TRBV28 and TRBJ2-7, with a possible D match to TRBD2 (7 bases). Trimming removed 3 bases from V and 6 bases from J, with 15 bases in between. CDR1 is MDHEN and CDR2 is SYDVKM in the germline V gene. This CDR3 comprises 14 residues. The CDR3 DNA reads TGTGCCAGCAGTTTCGGGGGGCAACGCAGCGAGCAGTACTTC. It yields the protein CASSFGGQRSEQYF.

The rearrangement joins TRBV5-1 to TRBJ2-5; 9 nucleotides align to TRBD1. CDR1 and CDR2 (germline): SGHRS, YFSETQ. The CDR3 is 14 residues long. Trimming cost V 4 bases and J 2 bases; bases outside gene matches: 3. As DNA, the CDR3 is TGCGCCAGCAGCACCGGACAGGGGCAAGAGACCCAGTACTTC. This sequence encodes CASSTGQGQETQYF.

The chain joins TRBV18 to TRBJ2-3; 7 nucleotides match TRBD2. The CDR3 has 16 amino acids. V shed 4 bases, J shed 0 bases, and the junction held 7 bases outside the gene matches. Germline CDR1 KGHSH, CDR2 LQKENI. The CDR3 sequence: CASSLWEAGSTDTQYF. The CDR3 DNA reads TGTGCCAGCTCACTTTGGGAAGCGGGAAGCACAGATACGCAGTATTTT.

This CDR3 reads CASGRDAFF. The CDR3 region has the DNA TGTGCCAGCGGACGTGATGCTTTCTTT. The chain combines TRBV12-3 or TRBV12-4 with TRBJ1-1; D gene ambiguous. Trimming removed 8 bases from V and 11 bases from J, with 9 bases in between. The CDR3 consists of 9 residues.

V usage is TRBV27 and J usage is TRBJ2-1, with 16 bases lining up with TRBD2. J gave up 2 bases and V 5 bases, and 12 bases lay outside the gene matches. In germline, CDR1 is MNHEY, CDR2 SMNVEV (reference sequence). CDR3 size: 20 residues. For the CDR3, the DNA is TGTGCCAGCAGTCTGCATCCCGGGACTAGCGGGAGGGGCGCCTACAATGAGCAGTTCTTC. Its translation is CASSLHPGTSGRGAYNEQFF.

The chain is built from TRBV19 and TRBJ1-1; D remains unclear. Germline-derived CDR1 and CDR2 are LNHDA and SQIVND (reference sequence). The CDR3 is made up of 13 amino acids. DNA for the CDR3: TGTGGCGCAGGTTCAAGCATGAACACTGAAGCTTTCTTT. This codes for CGAGSSMNTEAFF.

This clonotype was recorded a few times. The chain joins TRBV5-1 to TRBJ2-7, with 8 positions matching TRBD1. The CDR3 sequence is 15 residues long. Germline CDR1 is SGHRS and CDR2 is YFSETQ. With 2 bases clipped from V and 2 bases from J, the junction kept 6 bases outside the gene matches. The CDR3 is CASSLPGQATYEQYF. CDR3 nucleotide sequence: TGCGCCAGCAGCTTACCGGGACAGGCTACCTACGAGCAGTACTTC.

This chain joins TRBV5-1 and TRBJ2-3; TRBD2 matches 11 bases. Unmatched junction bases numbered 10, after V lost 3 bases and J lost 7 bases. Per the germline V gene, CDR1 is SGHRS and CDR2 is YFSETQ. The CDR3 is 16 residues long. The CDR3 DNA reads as TGCGCCAGCAGCTCGGGACTAGCGGCAGCCCTCAATACGCAGTATTTT. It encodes CASSSGLAAALNTQYF.

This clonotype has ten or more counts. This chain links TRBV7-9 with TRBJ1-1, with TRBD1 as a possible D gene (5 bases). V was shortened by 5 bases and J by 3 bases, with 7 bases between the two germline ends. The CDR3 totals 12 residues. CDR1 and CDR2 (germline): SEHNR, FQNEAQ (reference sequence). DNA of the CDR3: TGTGCCAGCAGCCCAGGGTACACTGAAGCTTTCTTT. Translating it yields CASSPGYTEAFF.

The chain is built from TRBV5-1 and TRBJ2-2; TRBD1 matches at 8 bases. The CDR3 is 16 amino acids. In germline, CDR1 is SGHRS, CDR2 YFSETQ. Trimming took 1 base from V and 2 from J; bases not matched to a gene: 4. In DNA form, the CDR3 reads TGCGCCAGCAGCTTGTTTGGACAGGGAAACACCGGGGAGCTGTTTTTT. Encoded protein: CASSLFGQGNTGELFF.

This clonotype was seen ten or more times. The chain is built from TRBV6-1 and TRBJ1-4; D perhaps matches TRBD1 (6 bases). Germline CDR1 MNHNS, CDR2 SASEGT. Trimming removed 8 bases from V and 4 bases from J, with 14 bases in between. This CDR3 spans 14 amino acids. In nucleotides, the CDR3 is TGTGCCAGCGGAAGACAGGCGGATAATGAAAAACTGTTTTTT. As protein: CASGRQADNEKLFF.

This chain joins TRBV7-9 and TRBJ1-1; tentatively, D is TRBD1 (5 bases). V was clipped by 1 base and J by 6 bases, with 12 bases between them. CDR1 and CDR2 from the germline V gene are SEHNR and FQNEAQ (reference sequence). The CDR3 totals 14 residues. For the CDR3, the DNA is TGTGCCAGCAGCTTAGGGGGGGGAAAACCTGAAGCTTTCTTT. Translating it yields CASSLGGGKPEAFF. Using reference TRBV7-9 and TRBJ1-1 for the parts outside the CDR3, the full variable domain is DTGVSQNPRHKITKRGQNVTFRCDPISEHNRLYWYRQTLGQGPEFLTYFQNEAQLEKSRLLSDRFSAERPKGSFSTLEIQRTEQGDSAMYLCASSLGGGKPEAFFGQGTRLTVV.